This T cell receptor (beta chain) comes out of a study of regulatory T cells in long-lasting Graves disease. With regard to this clonotype: The target antigen is unknown.

CDR3-region Arm-PCR and iRepertoire HTBI primers produced the TCR beta libraries. Via MiXCR, TCRdb re-called the multiplex PCR reads, giving one row per CDR3 protein. The sample has roughly 380,000 distinct CDR3 sequences, about 14% seen once. Whole-study results and caveats: Persistent Graves' patients possessed reduced TCR diversity relative to recently diagnosed ones. TRBV28, TRBJ1-2 and TRBJ2-5 emerged as the favored segments in persistent disease.

V was clipped by 4 bases and J by 1 base, with 7 bases between them. Germline lookup yields CDR1 ENHRY and CDR2 SYGVKD. This CDR3 is built from 13 residues. Indicated time point: newly diagnosed GD, antithyroid drugs for less than 3 months. PBMC RNA served as the TCR library source. Patients were from an endocrinology department in Xi'an, China. This clonotype was obtained from a female donor with Graves disease. The chain couples TRBV10-3 to TRBJ2-5; the D is unclear. Specimen: peripheral blood mononuclear cells (PBMCs), collected at new diagnosis, from a patient treated with antithyroid drugs. In DNA form, the CDR3 reads TGTGCCATCAGTGGACTGAGCCAAGAGACCCAGTACTTC. Its translation: CAISGLSQETQYF.